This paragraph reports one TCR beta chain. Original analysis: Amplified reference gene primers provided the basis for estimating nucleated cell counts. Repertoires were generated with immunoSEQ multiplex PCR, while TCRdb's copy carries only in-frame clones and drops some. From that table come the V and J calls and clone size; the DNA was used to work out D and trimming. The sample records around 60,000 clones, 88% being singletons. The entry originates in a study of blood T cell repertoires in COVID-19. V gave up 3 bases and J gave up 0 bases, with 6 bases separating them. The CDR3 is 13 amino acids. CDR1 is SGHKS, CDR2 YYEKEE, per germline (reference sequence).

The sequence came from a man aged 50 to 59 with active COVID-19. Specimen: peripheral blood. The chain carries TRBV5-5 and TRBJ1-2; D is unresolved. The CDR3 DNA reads TGTGCCAGCAGCTCCGGGACTAACTATGGCTACACCTTC. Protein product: CASSSGTNYGYTF.